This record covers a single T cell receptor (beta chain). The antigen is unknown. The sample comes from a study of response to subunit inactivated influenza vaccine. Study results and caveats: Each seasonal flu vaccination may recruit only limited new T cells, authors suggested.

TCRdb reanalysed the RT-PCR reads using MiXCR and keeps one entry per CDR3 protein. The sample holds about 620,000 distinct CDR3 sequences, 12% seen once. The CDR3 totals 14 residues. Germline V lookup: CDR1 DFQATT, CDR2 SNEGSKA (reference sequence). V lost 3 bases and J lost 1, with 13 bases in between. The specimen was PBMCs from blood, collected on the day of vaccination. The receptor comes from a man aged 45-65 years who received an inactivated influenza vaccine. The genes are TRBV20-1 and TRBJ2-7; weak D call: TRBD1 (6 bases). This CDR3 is CSARETGRSYEQYF. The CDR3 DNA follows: TGCAGTGCTAGGGAGACAGGCCGGTCCTACGAGCAGTACTTC.